Below, 13 T cell receptor beta chains from the same sample are listed, as sequenced in a study of post-analysis software for immune sequencing data (dated by TCRdb to the mid-2010s). The sample's time point label, in plain terms: second blood draw from one MS patient after hematopoietic stem cell transplantation. The library was generated by PCR. Sequencing took place on an Illumina HiSeq 2500. Unique molecular identifiers were incorporated into TCR beta cDNA libraries to reduce PCR and sequencing biases. TCRdb reprocessing: public reads trimmed at Q25 with fastp, clones called with MiXCR, in-frame beta chains kept. Duplicate CDR3 protein sequences are folded into a single record with the most common DNA and genes. The sample records over 150,000 distinct CDR3 sequences, around 34% of which are singletons. The biggest ten clones account for roughly 28% of the sample. This material consisted of blood, taken after autologous hematopoietic stem cell transplantation. These receptors were collected from a girl under 18 with multiple sclerosis. Donor details come from another sample of the same person, matched by shared clones.

This clonotype appeared a single time. This chain joins TRBV11-2 and TRBJ2-3; D uncertain. Trimming removed 4 bases from V and 6 bases from J, with 11 bases in between. CDR1 SGHAT and CDR2 FQNNGV come from the germline V gene. The CDR3 spans 13 residues. CDR3 sequence reads: CASSSRALDTQYF. The CDR3 bases are TGTGCCAGCAGCTCCCGAGCACTCGATACGCAGTATTTT.

The chain combines TRBV5-1 with TRBJ2-3; D not resolved. The CDR3 is made up of 13 amino acids. Trimming took off 4 bases at V and 4 bases at J, with 10 bases between the two ends. Germline CDR1 and CDR2: SGHRS and YFSETQ. In nucleotides, the CDR3 is TGCGCCAGCAGCACGGACCGGGCAGATACGCAGTATTTT. This sequence encodes CASSTDRADTQYF. The full variable domain, in which reference TRBV5-1 and TRBJ2-3 provide the parts outside the CDR3, is KAGVTQTPRYLIKTRGQQVTLSCSPISGHRSVSWYQQTPGQGLQFLFEYFSETQRNKGNFPGRFSGRQFSNSRSEMNVSTLELGDSALYLCASSTDRADTQYFGPGTRLTVL.

The chain has TRBV6-5 and TRBJ1-1; possible D gene TRBD1, 5 bases. CDR3 size: 16 residues. Between the trimmed V and J ends, which lost 7 bases and 0 bases, there was a span of 18 bases. Germline values: CDR1 MNHEY, CDR2 SVGAGI. The CDR3 DNA follows: TGTGCCAGCACATTCTTTCAGGGAAAAATGAACACTGAAGCTTTCTTT. This gives the protein CASTFFQGKMNTEAFF.

V is TRBV3-1 and J is TRBJ2-1; D not resolved. Trimming removed 3 bases from V and 8 bases from J, with 17 bases in between. Germline V gene lookup returns CDR1 LGHDT and CDR2 YNNKEL (reference sequence). The CDR3 runs 15 residues. CDR3: CASSHFRPQKHEQFF. The CDR3 DNA reads as TGTGCCAGCAGCCATTTCCGCCCACAGAAGCATGAGCAGTTCTTC.

This chain uses TRBV7-2 with TRBJ2-7, with 9 bases aligning to TRBD2. The CDR3 length is 13 residues. J was trimmed by 9 bases and V by 1 base; bases with no gene match: 4. From germline, CDR1 is SGHTA and CDR2 FQGNSA. The CDR3 is CASSLDSGSSQYF. CDR3 DNA sequence: TGTGCCAGCAGCTTAGATAGCGGGAGTTCGCAGTACTTC.

This clonotype was detected many times. The rearrangement uses TRBV27 and TRBJ2-4; D gene ambiguous. Germline V lookup: CDR1 MNHEY, CDR2 SMNVEV (reference sequence). This CDR3 is built from 16 residues. V was pared by 8 bases and J by 0 bases, with 17 bases between. CDR3 nucleotide sequence: TGTGCCAGCCCAAAGGCGCGCGTCCTAGCCAAAAACATTCAGTACTTC. It translates to CASPKARVLAKNIQYF.

The table lists this clonotype with a count of one. The junction shows a germline mismatch at one end, possibly a read error. The V call is TRBV27, the J call TRBJ1-5; 7 positions match TRBD1. CDR3 length equals 15 residues. Germline CDR1 MNHEY, CDR2 SMNVEV (reference sequence). The CDR3 sequence: CASSLGQVPNQPRHF. The CDR3 DNA follows: TGTGCCAGCAGCCTTGGACAGGTACCCAATCAGCCCCGGCATTTT.

The CDR3 DNA follows: TGTGCCAGCAGTTTCGGTAGCCCTGAAGCTTTCTTT. This codes for CASSFGSPEAFF. The chain is built from TRBV12-3 or TRBV12-4 and TRBJ1-1, with D hard to call. The ends were cut back, 3 bases at V and 6 bases at J, with 8 bases in the middle. This CDR3 is built from 12 residues.

In its sample, this clonotype was seen a few times. V and J are TRBV29-1 and TRBJ2-1; TRBD2 aligns across 10 bases. The CDR3 has 14 amino acids. Germline CDR1 is SQVTM and CDR2 is ANQGSEA. Trimming cost V 4 bases and J 3 bases; bases outside gene matches: 3. The CDR3 DNA reads TGCAGCGTTGTTTTAGCGGGAGGCTACAATGAGCAGTTCTTC. Translated, it gives CSVVLAGGYNEQFF.

The table lists this clonotype with a few counts. J is TRBJ2-7 and V is TRBV27, with 7 bases identical to TRBD1. This CDR3 spans 16 amino acids. CDR1 and CDR2 from the germline V gene are MNHEY and SMNVEV (reference sequence). With V trimmed by 4 bases and J by 0 bases, 9 bases remained unmatched. CDR3 DNA: TGTGCCAGCAGTTCGCACAGGGGAAAAAGCTCCTACGAGCAGTACTTC. Its translation: CASSSHRGKSSYEQYF.

J is TRBJ1-6 and V is TRBV28, with 9 nucleotides matching TRBD1. Germline trimming cut 5 bases from V and 7 bases from J; bases unmatched to any gene: 9. Germline CDR1 is MDHEN and CDR2 is SYDVKM. The CDR3 loop spans 16 amino acids. CDR3 in amino acids: CASSARTGDLNSPLHF. The CDR3 coding sequence is TGTGCCAGCAGTGCGCGGACAGGGGATTTAAATTCACCCCTCCACTTT.

This clonotype was observed a few times. DNA of the CDR3: TGCAGTGCTAGGTGGCAGGGGTTCGGTGGCTACACCTTC. Protein product: CSARWQGFGGYTF. The chain joins TRBV20-1 to TRBJ1-2, with D possibly being TRBD1 (6 bases). The CDR3 is 13 amino acids. CDR1 and CDR2 (germline): DFQATT, SNEGSKA (reference sequence). V lost 3 bases and J lost 7, with 15 bases in between.

This clonotype appeared once. This CDR3 reads CASSLGLAGVNEQYF. In DNA form, the CDR3 reads TGTGCCAGCAGCTTAGGACTAGCGGGAGTCAATGAGCAGTACTTC. The V and J genes are TRBV7-2 and TRBJ2-5; TRBD2 agrees at 12 bases. The CDR3 extends over 15 amino acids. Looked up from germline, CDR1 is SGHTA and CDR2 is FQGNSA. J was trimmed by 11 bases and V by 1 base; bases with no gene match: 8.